The source of this T cell receptor beta chain is a study of blood T cell repertoires in COVID-19. Study at large: Material from acute and convalescent COVID-19 was sourced from the United States, Italy and Spain.

This clone was counted once. Sequencing was performed with immunoSEQ multiplex PCR; in TCRdb, only in-frame clones are kept and a portion is missing. The sample has some 170,000 clones, roughly 87% seen once. This CDR3 contains 15 residues. Germline loops: CDR1 SGHRS, CDR2 YFSETQ. V was trimmed by 3 bases and J by 2 bases, leaving 14 bases between them. V is TRBV5-1 and J is TRBJ2-5; unclear D gene. This clonotype originated in a woman aged 55-69 years who had recovered from COVID-19. Source material: peripheral blood. The CDR3 DNA is TGCGCCAGCAGCTGGAACCCGGTGACTCAAGAGACCCAGTACTTC. It yields the protein CASSWNPVTQETQYF.